This T cell receptor beta chain was identified during a study of immune characterization of retroperitoneal liposarcoma. TCRdb independently ran MiXCR on the PCR reads; one entry per CDR3 protein. The table has some 4,000 distinct CDR3 sequences, roughly 35% seen once. The CDR3 spans 13 residues. Germline V gives CDR1 MNHNY, CDR2 SVGAGI (reference sequence). V lost 2 bases to trimming and J lost 5 bases, with 7 bases between them. The J gene is TRBJ2-1, the V gene TRBV6-6; no reliable D call. What was sequenced was tumor tissue. The clonotype comes from a male donor with retroperitoneal liposarcoma. The CDR3 protein is CASSYRRHNEQFF. In nucleotides, the CDR3 is TGTGCCAGCAGTTACAGACGACACAATGAGCAGTTCTTC.